The sequence of this T cell receptor (beta chain) was determined in a study of beta chain features in type 1 diabetes. This clone was counted between two and nine times. Expressed TCRB transcripts were sequenced because the entire RNA isolate underwent reverse transcription. Produced via immunoSEQ multiplex PCR; TCRdb's table is partial and in-frame only. This table holds fewer than 20,000 clones, 40% to 45% found once. Populations obtained by sorting all exceeded 95% purity. The sequenced sample consisted of stem cell memory CD4+ T cells from blood. The TCR originated in a woman in her thirties or forties in good health.

The DNA of the CDR3 is TGTGCCAGCAGCGGCGACAGGGGGGGGCAGTACTTC. Translated: CASSGDRGGQYF. The chain has TRBV9 and TRBJ2-7; 9 bases fit TRBD1. Germline loops: CDR1 SGDLS, CDR2 YYNGEE. The V and J ends lost 3 bases and 9 bases, in that order; junction bases with no gene match: 4. The CDR3 sequence is 12 residues long.